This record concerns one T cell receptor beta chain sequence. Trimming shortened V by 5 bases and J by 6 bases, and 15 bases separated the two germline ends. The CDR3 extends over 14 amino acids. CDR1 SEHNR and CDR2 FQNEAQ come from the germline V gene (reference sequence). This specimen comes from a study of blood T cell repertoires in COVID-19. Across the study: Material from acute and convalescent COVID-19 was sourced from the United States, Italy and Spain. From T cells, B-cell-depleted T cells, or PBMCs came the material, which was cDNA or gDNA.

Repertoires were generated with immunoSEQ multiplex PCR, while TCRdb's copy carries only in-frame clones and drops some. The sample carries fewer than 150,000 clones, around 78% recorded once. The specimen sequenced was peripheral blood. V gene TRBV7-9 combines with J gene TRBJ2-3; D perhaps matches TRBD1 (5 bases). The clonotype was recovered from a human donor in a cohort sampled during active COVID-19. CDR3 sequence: CASSRIQVGDTQYF. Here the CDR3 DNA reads TGTGCCAGCAGCCGGATACAGGTGGGGGATACGCAGTATTTT. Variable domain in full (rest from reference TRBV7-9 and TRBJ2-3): DTGVSQNPRHKITKRGQNVTFRCDPISEHNRLYWYRQTLGQGPEFLTYFQNEAQLEKSRLLSDRFSAERPKGSFSTLEIQRTEQGDSAMYLCASSRIQVGDTQYFGPGTRLTVL.